The next 9 T cell receptor beta chains were all read from a single sample in a study of T cell repertoires and HLA-DP antigens. For these TCRs, the target antigens are not known. Sequenced by immunoSEQ multiplex PCR; TCRdb stores in-frame clones only, minus some. The sample has some 110,000 clones, 85% to 95% seen once; the top ten hold roughly 0.3%. The sample taken for sequencing was CD4+ T cells from PBMCs. The receptor set was obtained from a woman under 30 in good health and CMV-seronegative.

The chain couples TRBV7-2 to TRBJ1-5; TRBD1 matches 7 bases. The ends lost 0 bases at V and 6 bases at J; junction bases unmatched: 2. CDR3 length: 14 residues. Germline V gene sequence: CDR1 SGHTA, CDR2 FQGNSA. For the CDR3, the DNA is TGTGCCAGCAGCTTAGCGACAGGGACTCAGCCCCAGCATTTT. Its translation: CASSLATGTQPQHF.

The chain combines TRBV6-5 with TRBJ2-1; the match to TRBD2 covers 11 bases. Germline V gene lookup returns CDR1 MNHEY and CDR2 SVGAGI. This CDR3 has 14 amino acids. The ends lost 6 bases at V and 8 bases at J; junction bases unmatched: 6. The CDR3 spells CASRLAGGTDEQFF. The CDR3, as DNA: TGTGCCAGCAGGCTAGCGGGAGGAACAGATGAGCAGTTCTTC.

This clone has just one count. The junction shows a germline mismatch at one end, possibly a read error. CDR3 bases: TGTGCTAGCAGCGCCGGGACAGGCGCCTACAATGAGCAGTTCTTC. This gives the protein CASSAGTGAYNEQFF. The chain links TRBV7-7 to TRBJ2-1; 8 positions agree with TRBD1. The CDR3 loop spans 15 amino acids. Germline loops: CDR1 SSHAT, CDR2 FNYEAQ (reference sequence).

V is TRBV4-1 and J is TRBJ2-3; 9 bases are a match to TRBD2. Germline CDR1 and CDR2: MGHRA and YSYEKL. This CDR3 has 17 residues. V shed 1 base, J shed 2 bases, and the junction held 7 bases outside the gene matches. The CDR3 here is CASSQGDSGGFTDTQYF. The CDR3 region has the DNA TGCGCCAGCAGCCAAGGGGATAGCGGGGGCTTCACAGATACGCAGTATTTT.

The table lists this clone with a count of one. The rearrangement links TRBV10-3 to TRBJ2-3, with D possibly TRBD1 on 6 matching bases. Per the germline V gene, CDR1 is ENHRY and CDR2 is SYGVKD. The V end was cut by 2 bases, the J end by 0 bases, with 6 bases between. The CDR3 has 14 amino acids. The CDR3 here is CAISEGQSTDTQYF. CDR3 nucleotides: TGTGCCATCAGTGAGGGACAGAGCACAGATACGCAGTATTTT.

The rearrangement uses TRBV4-1 and TRBJ1-1; D not certain. Looked up from germline, CDR1 is MGHRA and CDR2 is YSYEKL. This CDR3 is built from 13 residues. V was clipped by 7 bases and J by 1 base, with 10 bases between them. CDR3 residues: CASNEVPNTEAFF. The CDR3 DNA sequence: TGCGCCAGCAACGAGGTCCCGAACACTGAAGCTTTCTTT.

The chain couples TRBV5-4 to TRBJ1-6; a weak D match, TRBD1 (6 bases). The V end lost 6 bases, the J end lost 7 bases, and 14 bases lay between the germline ends. Germline values: CDR1 SGHNT, CDR2 YYREEE (reference sequence). The CDR3 spans 14 residues. CDR3 nucleotide sequence: TGTGCCAGCACCCTAGGGGGTTGGAATTCACCCCTCCACTTT. This translates into CASTLGGWNSPLHF. Using reference TRBV5-4 and TRBJ1-6 for the parts outside the CDR3, the full variable domain is ETGVTQSPTHLIKTRGQQVTLRCSSQSGHNTVSWYQQALGQGPQFIFQYYREEENGRGNFPPRFSGLQFPNYSSELNVNALELDDSALYLCASTLGGWNSPLHFGNGTRLTVT.

Only one count was recorded for this clone. This chain links TRBV5-1 with TRBJ1-2; the D is unclear. CDR3 length equals 12 residues. Trimming shortened V by 4 bases and J by 8 bases, and 12 bases separated the two germline ends. Germline CDR1 is SGHRS and CDR2 is YFSETQ. The CDR3 nucleotides read TGCGCCAGCAGCCCAGAGAAGGGAGGCTACACCTTC. This encodes CASSPEKGGYTF.

This chain joins TRBV19 and TRBJ2-3; unclear D gene. Germline CDR1 and CDR2: LNHDA and SQIVND (reference sequence). The CDR3 is made up of 14 amino acids. V was shortened by 2 bases and J by 5 bases, with 11 bases between the two germline ends. The CDR3 loop is CASSINRKGDTQYF. The CDR3 DNA reads as TGTGCCAGTAGTATAAATCGGAAGGGAGATACGCAGTATTTT.